The present entry profiles one T cell receptor (beta chain) with its context. Before being chosen for sequencing, patients had shown CD8+CD57+ cell expansion by flow cytometry. Among the patients, none had received any therapy at the time of blood sampling. Genomic DNA served as template for TCR beta VDJ and CDR3 profiling. In TCRdb, the reads were re-called with MiXCR into one record per CDR3 protein. The repertoire consists of around 200,000 distinct CDR3 sequences, with 48% occurring once and the leading ten covering around 9.7%. The data derive from a study of CD8+CD57+ T cells in acquired aplastic anemia. The TCR sequence derives from a human donor with aplastic anemia. The sequenced sample was sorted CD4+, CD8+, or CD8+CD57+ T cells (not recorded which) from PBMCs.

The CDR3 sequence is CASSLGRLNTDTQYF. The CDR3 coding sequence is TGTGCCAGCAGCTTGGGCAGACTAAACACAGATACGCAGTATTTT. The V call is TRBV11-2, the J call TRBJ2-3; a weak D match, TRBD2 (5 bases). The germline gives CDR1 SGHAT, CDR2 FQNNGV. The V end lost 3 bases, the J end lost 2 bases, and 12 bases lay between the germline ends. CDR3 length: 15 residues.